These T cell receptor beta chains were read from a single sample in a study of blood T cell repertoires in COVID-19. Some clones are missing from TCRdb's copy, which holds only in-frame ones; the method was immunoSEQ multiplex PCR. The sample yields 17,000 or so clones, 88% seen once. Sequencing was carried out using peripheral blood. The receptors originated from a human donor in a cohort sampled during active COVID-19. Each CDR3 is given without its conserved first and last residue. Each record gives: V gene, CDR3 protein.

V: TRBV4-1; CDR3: ASSPTSGSTYEQY
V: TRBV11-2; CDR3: ASSISNEKLF
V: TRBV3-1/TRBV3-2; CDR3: ASSQDWGTVYGYT
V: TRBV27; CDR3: ASTRTGVNEKLF
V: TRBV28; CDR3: ASSFLLAGGLSEQY
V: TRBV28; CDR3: ASSLQREGPQEGGTDTQY
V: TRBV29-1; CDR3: SVPTSRRFLETQY
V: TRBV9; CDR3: ASSLKTRETQY
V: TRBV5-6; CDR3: ASSSAYEQY
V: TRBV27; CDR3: ASSLPGRWSYEQY
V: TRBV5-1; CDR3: ASREATQSSGANVLT
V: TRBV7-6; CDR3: ASSSGKTSGNWELF
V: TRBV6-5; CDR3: ASTPGTGQPQH
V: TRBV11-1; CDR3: ASSPSGRRGDTQY
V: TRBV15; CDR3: ATSGSYRMEEKLF
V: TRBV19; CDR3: ASSMVINTGEQY
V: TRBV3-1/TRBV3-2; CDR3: ASSQSGITGELF
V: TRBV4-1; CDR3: ASSQPAGVEQF
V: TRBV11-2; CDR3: ASSAAGVSSYEQY
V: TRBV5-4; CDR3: ASSLPAQTGGDTQY
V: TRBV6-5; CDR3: ASRILKYEQY
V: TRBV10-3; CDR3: AISTQSRTGAGDTEAF
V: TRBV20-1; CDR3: SASMAGNTDTQY